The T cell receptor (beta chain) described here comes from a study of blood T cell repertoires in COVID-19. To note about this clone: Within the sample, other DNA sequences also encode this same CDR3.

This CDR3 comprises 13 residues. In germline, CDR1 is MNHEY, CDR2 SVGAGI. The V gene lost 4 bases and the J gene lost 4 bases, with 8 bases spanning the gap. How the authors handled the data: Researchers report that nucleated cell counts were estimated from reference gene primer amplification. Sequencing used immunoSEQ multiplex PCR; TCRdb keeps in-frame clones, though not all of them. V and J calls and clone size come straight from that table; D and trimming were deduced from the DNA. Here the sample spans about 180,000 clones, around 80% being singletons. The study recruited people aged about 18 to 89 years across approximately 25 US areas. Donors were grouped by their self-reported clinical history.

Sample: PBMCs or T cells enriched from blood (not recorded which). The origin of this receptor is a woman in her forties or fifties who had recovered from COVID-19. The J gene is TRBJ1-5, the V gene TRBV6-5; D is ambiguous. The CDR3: CASSFQFNQPQHF. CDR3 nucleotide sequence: TGTGCCAGCAGTTTCCAATTTAATCAGCCCCAGCATTTT.